This T cell receptor (beta chain) was retrieved from a study of T and B cells in COVID-19 patients. Study-level background: Critical illness requiring mechanical ventilation or extracorporeal membrane oxygenation affected about 65% of the 20 active-infection patients. Points from the study as a whole: Active COVID-19 showed highly clonal TRB repertoires; recovery showed diversity and richness above healthy donors. Patients with COVID-19 reportedly showed strongly skewed T cell receptor beta variable and joining gene usage.

TRB was amplified from roughly 250-500 ng of blood genomic DNA. BIOMED2 TRB-A/B primer pools were used in multiplex TRB PCR. Each CDR3 protein gets one entry after TCRdb re-called the multiplex PCR reads with MiXCR. The data contain about 10,000 distinct CDR3 sequences, roughly a third of them singletons. There are a few counts of this clonotype. Its target is not known. Trimming pared 0 bases from V and 3 bases from J, leaving 13 bases between. Per the germline V gene, CDR1 is SGHKS and CDR2 is YYEKEE (reference sequence). The CDR3 consists of 15 residues. The sample consisted of blood. V and J are TRBV5-5 and TRBJ2-7; D is unclear. This receptor was taken from a human donor with active COVID-19. The CDR3 loop is CASSLGRELIYEQYF. CDR3 nucleotide sequence: TGTGCCAGCAGCTTGGGTAGGGAACTTATCTACGAGCAGTACTTC.